The TCR beta chain under discussion was sequenced for a study of shared clonotypes between healthy human individuals. Findings of the study overall: Some naive CD4 clonotypes, around 5%, turned up in common across several donors.

In replicate PCRs of sorted subsets, 150 to 200 ng DNA, about 30,000 T cell genomes, was used. Method: immunoSEQ multiplex PCR; TCRdb's copy keeps in-frame clones and lacks some. The table records more than 2,000,000 clones, more than 80% of them present only once. This clone was picked up one time. Its antigen is unidentified. Other DNA variants within this sample encode the same CDR3. Sequenced: naive CD4+ T cells from PBMCs. This sample's subset: CD45RA+ positively selected. This TCR came from a man between 18 and 35 years old in good health. Some clones in this sample may be carry-over from other donors' samples.

The CDR3 spells CASSPGQNYGYTF. Written as DNA, the CDR3 is TGTGCCAGCTCACCAGGTCAAAACTATGGCTACACCTTC. The chain links TRBV18 to TRBJ1-2; D is unclear. The CDR3 sequence is 13 residues long. V gave up 2 bases and J gave up 2 bases, with 6 bases separating them. Germline CDR1 KGHSH, CDR2 LQKENI.